This T cell receptor beta chain was retrieved from a study of blood T cell repertoires in COVID-19. Study at large: Spain, Italy and the United States supplied samples that represented acute and convalescent COVID-19. PBMCs, B-cell-depleted T cells, or T cells were the source of the cDNA or gDNA that made up the material.

As originally analysed: Reference gene primer amplification yielded estimated nucleated cell counts. Repertoires were generated with immunoSEQ multiplex PCR, while TCRdb's copy carries only in-frame clones and drops some. The DNA gave D and trimming, while V, J and clone size come from that table. The table has about 54,000 clones, approximately 78% seen once. The germline V gene encodes CDR1 SGHTA and CDR2 FQGTGA. The CDR3 runs to 16 residues. V gave up 5 bases and J gave up 2 bases, with 16 bases separating them. Specimen: peripheral blood. V usage is TRBV7-3 and J usage is TRBJ2-1, with D possibly TRBD2 on 7 matching bases. This receptor was obtained from a human donor in a cohort sampled during active or convalescent COVID-19. This chain's CDR3 is CASSANGGPTYNEQFF. For the CDR3, the DNA is TGTGCCAGCAGCGCTAACGGGGGGCCCACCTACAATGAGCAGTTCTTC.